Presented here are 8 T cell receptor beta chains from one specimen sequenced in a study of blood T cell repertoires in COVID-19. Clones were read by immunoSEQ multiplex PCR, and TCRdb kept only the in-frame ones, dropping some. The sample consists of some 100,000 clones, around 92% of them appearing once. Sequenced material: peripheral blood. The receptors originated from a woman in her sixties with active COVID-19.

The J gene is TRBJ2-1, the V gene TRBV6-2 or TRBV6-3; possibly TRBD2 for D (5 bases). V was trimmed by 6 bases and J by 8 bases, leaving 17 bases between them. Germline lookup yields CDR1 MNHEY and CDR2 SVGEGT. The CDR3 is 14 amino acids. The CDR3: CASSGGYLPYEQFF. The CDR3 DNA reads as TGTGCCAGCAGCGGAGGCTACCTCCCATATGAGCAGTTCTTC.

The chain uses TRBV10-2 and TRBJ2-7, with D possibly matching TRBD1 (6 bases). V was pared by 6 bases and J by 3 bases, with 12 bases between. The germline V gene encodes CDR1 WSHSY and CDR2 SAAADI. The CDR3 has 13 residues. CDR3 DNA: TGCGCCAGCAGACGGGACACCCTCTACGAGCAGTACTTC. Protein product: CASRRDTLYEQYF.

The chain uses TRBV23-1 and TRBJ2-7; possibly TRBD1 for D (6 bases). TRBV23-1 is assigned to the ORF class and has an uncertain function. Trimming took 3 bases from V and 2 from J, leaving 23 bases between them. The CDR3 runs 18 residues. The CDR3 spells CASSHGQGRFISPYEQYF. DNA for the CDR3: TGCGCCAGCAGTCATGGCCAGGGGCGTTTCATCAGCCCCTACGAGCAGTACTTC.

This sequence joins TRBV19 and TRBJ1-2; D is undetermined. The V gene's germline CDR1 is LNHDA and CDR2 SQIVND (reference sequence). V gave up 9 bases and J gave up 6 bases, with 20 bases separating them. This CDR3 is built from 14 residues. The CDR3 DNA is TGTGCCAGCGGGGAAGGGAGCATGAGGAATGGCTACACCTTC. This gives the protein CASGEGSMRNGYTF.

The V gene is TRBV6-5, the J gene TRBJ2-2, with D possibly matching TRBD2 (6 bases). The CDR3 sequence is 14 residues long. From germline, CDR1 is MNHEY and CDR2 SVGAGI. Trimming cost V 4 bases and J 4 bases, with 10 bases left between them. This chain's CDR3 is CASSSPGLTGELFF. The CDR3 DNA reads as TGTGCCAGCAGTTCCCCGGGACTCACCGGGGAGCTGTTTTTT.

The rearrangement joins TRBV5-1 to TRBJ2-5; D remains unclear. Trimming removed 0 bases from V and 1 base from J, with 7 bases in between. CDR3 length: 14 amino acids. Per germline, CDR1 SGHRS and CDR2 YFSETQ. The CDR3 loop is CASSLAWPQETQYF. DNA for the CDR3: TGCGCCAGCAGCTTGGCTTGGCCCCAAGAGACCCAGTACTTC.

This CDR3 is CASSLWTANEKLFF. Written as DNA, the CDR3 is TGTGCCAGCAGCTTATGGACAGCTAATGAAAAACTGTTTTTT. This chain joins TRBV5-6 and TRBJ1-4; a weak D match, TRBD1 (6 bases). The CDR3 sequence is 14 residues long. CDR1 and CDR2 from the germline V gene are SGHDT and YYEEEE. Trimming took 2 bases from V and 3 from J, leaving 8 bases between them.

This CDR3 is CASSPARAGGGGELFF. In nucleotides, the CDR3 is TGTGCCAGCAGCCCGGCACGGGCAGGGGGTGGCGGGGAGCTGTTTTTT. The chain carries TRBV3-1 (or the pseudogene TRBV3-2) and TRBJ2-2; the match to TRBD1 covers 7 bases. CDR1 and CDR2 from the germline V gene are LGHDT and YNNKEL (reference sequence). The V and J ends lost 4 bases and 7 bases, in that order; junction bases with no gene match: 12. This CDR3 contains 16 residues.